A few counts support the clone carrying this TCR beta chain. Its matching antigen is unknown. The data are from a study of molecular identifiers for immune sequencing clone quantification. Study information: Replicates involved a five-way split of RNA from around 20,000 or 100,000 naive CD8 cells, with sequencing of four. Whole-study results and caveats: The study reportedly detected spiked Jurkat TCR RNA from one cell among around 1 million naive cells.

Using 10%, 30% or 50% RNA, naive CD8 libraries were derived from about 20,000 to 1,000,000 sorted cells. There are 13 residues in the CDR3. Germline V gene sequence: CDR1 SGHAT, CDR2 FQNNGV. Deletions cut 6 bases from V and 6 bases from J, with 12 bases between. Listed TCR primers, together with previously described methods, were used for the bulk TCR libraries. TCRdb re-analysed the PCR reads in MiXCR, keeping a single row per CDR3 protein. Of hundreds of thousands of distinct CDR3 sequences in the sample, over 20% were seen once. Sequencing input: naive CD8+ T cells from blood, with Jurkat cell RNA spiked in. Subset specified: FACS-sorted CD8+CD4-CCR7+CD45RA+ naive T cells. J is TRBJ1-5 and V is TRBV11-2; D call uncertain. This TCR was recovered from a human donor in good health. Some libraries in this study had Jurkat cell RNA spiked in. The chain's CDR3 is CASSPGAGQPQHF. CDR3 DNA sequence: TGTGCCAGCAGTCCCGGCGCGGGTCAGCCCCAGCATTTT.